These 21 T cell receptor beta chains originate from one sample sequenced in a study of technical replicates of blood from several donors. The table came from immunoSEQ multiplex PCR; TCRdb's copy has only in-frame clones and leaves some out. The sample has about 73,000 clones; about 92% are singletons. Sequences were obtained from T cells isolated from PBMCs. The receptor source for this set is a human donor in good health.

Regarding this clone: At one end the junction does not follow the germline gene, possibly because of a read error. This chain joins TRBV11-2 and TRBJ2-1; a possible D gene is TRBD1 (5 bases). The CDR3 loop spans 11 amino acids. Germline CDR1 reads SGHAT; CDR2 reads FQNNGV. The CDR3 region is CASSSRGPTVF. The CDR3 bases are TGTGCCAGCAGCAGTAGGGGTCCTACGGTCTTC.

CDR3 in amino acids: CASRREASLVGGLYEQYF. DNA for the CDR3: TGTGCCAGCAGAAGAGAGGCTTCGTTGGTGGGAGGACTCTACGAGCAGTACTTC. V and J are TRBV9 and TRBJ2-7; D is perhaps TRBD2 (6 bases). The CDR3 covers 18 residues. V dropped 5 bases and J dropped 3 bases, with 27 bases sitting between them. Germline assignment: CDR1 SGDLS and CDR2 YYNGEE.

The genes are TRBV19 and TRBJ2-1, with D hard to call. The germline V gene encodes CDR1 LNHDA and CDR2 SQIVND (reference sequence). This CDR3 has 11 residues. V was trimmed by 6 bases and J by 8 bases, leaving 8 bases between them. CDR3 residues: CASSLRDEQFF. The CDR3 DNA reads TGTGCCAGTAGCCTACGGGATGAGCAGTTCTTC.

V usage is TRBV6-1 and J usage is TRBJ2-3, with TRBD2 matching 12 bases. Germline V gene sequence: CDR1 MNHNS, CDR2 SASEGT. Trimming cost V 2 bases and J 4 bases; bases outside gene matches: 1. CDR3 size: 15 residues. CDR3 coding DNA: TGTGCCAGCAGTGAACTAGCGGGAGGGCCAGATACGCAGTATTTT. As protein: CASSELAGGPDTQYF.

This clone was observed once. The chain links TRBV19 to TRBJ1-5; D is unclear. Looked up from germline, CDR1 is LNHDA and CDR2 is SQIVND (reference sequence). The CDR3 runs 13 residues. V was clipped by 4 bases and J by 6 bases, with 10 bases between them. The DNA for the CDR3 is TGTGCCAGTAGTAACCGGAGGGCTCAGCCCCAGCATTTT. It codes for CASSNRRAQPQHF.

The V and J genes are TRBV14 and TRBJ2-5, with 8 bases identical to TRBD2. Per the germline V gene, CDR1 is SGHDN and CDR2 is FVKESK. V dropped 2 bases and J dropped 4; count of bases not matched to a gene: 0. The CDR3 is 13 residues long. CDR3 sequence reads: CASSQREGETQYF. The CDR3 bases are TGTGCCAGCAGCCAACGGGAGGGAGAGACCCAGTACTTC.

For the CDR3, the DNA is TGTGCCAGCAGTGTATTGACAGAATACAATGAGCAGTTCTTC. Translated: CASSVLTEYNEQFF. The chain employs TRBV25-1 and TRBJ2-1, with a possible D match to TRBD1 (5 bases). Per germline, CDR1 MGHDK and CDR2 SYGVNS. The CDR3 loop spans 14 amino acids. V gave up 4 bases and J gave up 4 bases, with 11 bases separating them.

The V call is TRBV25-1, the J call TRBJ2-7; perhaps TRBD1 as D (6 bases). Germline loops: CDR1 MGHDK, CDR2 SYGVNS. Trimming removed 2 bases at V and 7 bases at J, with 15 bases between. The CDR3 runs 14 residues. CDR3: CASSEVVTGVEQYF. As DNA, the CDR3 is TGTGCCAGCAGTGAAGTAGTGACAGGAGTGGAGCAGTACTTC.

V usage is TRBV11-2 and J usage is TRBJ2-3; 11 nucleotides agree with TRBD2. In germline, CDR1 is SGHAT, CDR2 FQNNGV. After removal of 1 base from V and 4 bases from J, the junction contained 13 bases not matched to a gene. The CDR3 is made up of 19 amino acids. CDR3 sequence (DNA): TGTGCCAGCAGCTTAGTGTTGTCTGTTAGCGGGGGGGCCGCAGATACGCAGTATTTT. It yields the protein CASSLVLSVSGGAADTQYF.

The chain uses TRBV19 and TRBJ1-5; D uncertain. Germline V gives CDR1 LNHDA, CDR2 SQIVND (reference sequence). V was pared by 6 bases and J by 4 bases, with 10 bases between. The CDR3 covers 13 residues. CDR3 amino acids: CASSPRENQPQHF. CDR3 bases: TGTGCCAGTAGCCCGAGAGAAAATCAGCCCCAGCATTTT. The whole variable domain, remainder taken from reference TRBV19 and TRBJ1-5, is DGGITQSPKYLFRKEGQNVTLSCEQNLNHDAMYWYRQDPGQGLRLIYYSQIVNDFQKGDIAEGYSVSREKKESFPLTVTSAQKNPTAFYLCASSPRENQPQHFGDGTRLSIL.

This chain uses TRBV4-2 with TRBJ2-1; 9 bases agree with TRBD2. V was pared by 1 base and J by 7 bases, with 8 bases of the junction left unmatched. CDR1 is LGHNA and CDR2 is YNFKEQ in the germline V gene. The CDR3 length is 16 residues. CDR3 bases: TGTGCCAGCAGCCAAGTGTCAGGACTAGCGCCTAATGAGCAGTTCTTC. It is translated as CASSQVSGLAPNEQFF.

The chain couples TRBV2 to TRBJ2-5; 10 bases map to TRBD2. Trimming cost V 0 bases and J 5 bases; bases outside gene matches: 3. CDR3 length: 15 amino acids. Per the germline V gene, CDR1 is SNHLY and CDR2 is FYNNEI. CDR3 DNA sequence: TGTGCCAGCAGTGAAGCCCCGGGACTAGCGGAGACCCAGTACTTC. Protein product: CASSEAPGLAETQYF.

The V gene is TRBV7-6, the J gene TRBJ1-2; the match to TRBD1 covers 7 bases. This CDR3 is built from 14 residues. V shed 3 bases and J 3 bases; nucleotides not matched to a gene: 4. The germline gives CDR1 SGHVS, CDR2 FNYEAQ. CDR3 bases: TGTGCCAGCAGCTTTTATACAGGGGACTATGGCTACACCTTC. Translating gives CASSFYTGDYGYTF. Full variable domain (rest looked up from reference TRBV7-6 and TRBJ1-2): GAGVSQSPRYKVTKRGQDVALRCDPISGHVSLYWYRQALGQGPEFLTYFNYEAQQDKSGLPNDRFSAERPEGSISTLTIQRTEQRDSAMYRCASSFYTGDYGYTFGSGTRLTVV.

CDR3 nucleotide sequence: TGTGCCAGTTCAAATCAAGGGGGCTATGGCTACACCTTC. As protein: CASSNQGGYGYTF. The chain carries TRBV19 and TRBJ1-2; D perhaps matches TRBD1 (6 bases). Germline V lookup: CDR1 LNHDA, CDR2 SQIVND (reference sequence). The CDR3 is 13 residues long. V was cut by 8 bases and J by 4 bases, with 14 bases left in between.

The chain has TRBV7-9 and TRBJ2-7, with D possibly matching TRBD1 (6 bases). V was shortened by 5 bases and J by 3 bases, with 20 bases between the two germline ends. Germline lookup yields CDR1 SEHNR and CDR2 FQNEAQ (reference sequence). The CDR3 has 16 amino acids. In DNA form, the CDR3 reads TGTGCCAGCAGCCTCCCCATGGACACAGGGAACTACGAGCAGTACTTC. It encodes CASSLPMDTGNYEQYF. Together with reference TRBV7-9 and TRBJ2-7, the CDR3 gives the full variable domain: DTGVSQNPRHKITKRGQNVTFRCDPISEHNRLYWYRQTLGQGPEFLTYFQNEAQLEKSRLLSDRFSAERPKGSFSTLEIQRTEQGDSAMYLCASSLPMDTGNYEQYFGPGTRLTVT.

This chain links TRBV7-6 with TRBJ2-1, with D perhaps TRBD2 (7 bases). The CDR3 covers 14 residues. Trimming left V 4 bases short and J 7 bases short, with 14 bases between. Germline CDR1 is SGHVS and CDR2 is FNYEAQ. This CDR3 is CASSWGGANNEQFF. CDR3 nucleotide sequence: TGTGCCAGCAGCTGGGGGGGGGCTAATAATGAGCAGTTCTTC.

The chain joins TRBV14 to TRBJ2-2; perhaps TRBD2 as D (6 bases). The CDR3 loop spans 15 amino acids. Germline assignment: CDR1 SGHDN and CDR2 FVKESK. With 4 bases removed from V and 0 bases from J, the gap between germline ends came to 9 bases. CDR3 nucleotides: TGTGCCAGCAGCCCCCGGGACTCGAACACCGGGGAGCTGTTTTTT. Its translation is CASSPRDSNTGELFF.

CDR3 residues: CASSESETQYF. The DNA for the CDR3 is TGTGCCAGCAGTGAAAGCGAGACCCAGTACTTC. The V gene is TRBV6-1, the J gene TRBJ2-5; D remains unclear. Looked up from germline, CDR1 is MNHNS and CDR2 is SASEGT. The CDR3 is 11 amino acids. The V gene lost 2 bases and the J gene lost 5 bases, with 3 bases spanning the gap.

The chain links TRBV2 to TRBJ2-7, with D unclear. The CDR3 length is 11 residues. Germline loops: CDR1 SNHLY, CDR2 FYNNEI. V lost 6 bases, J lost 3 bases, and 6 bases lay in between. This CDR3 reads CASRNSYEQYF. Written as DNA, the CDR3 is TGTGCCAGCAGAAACAGCTACGAGCAGTACTTC.

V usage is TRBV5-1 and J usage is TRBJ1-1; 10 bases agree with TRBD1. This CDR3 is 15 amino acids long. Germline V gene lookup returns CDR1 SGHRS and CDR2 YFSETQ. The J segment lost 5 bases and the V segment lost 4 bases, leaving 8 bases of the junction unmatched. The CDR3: CASSQLDRGPTEAFF. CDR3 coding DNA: TGCGCCAGCAGCCAGCTAGACAGGGGGCCTACTGAAGCTTTCTTT.

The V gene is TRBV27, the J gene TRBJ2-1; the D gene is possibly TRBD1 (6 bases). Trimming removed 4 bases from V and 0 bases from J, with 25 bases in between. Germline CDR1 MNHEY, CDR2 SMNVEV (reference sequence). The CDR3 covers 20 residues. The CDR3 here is CASSYRVGKGGNSSYNEQFF. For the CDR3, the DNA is TGTGCCAGCAGTTACAGGGTAGGGAAAGGGGGAAATAGCTCCTACAATGAGCAGTTCTTC.